The 11 T cell receptor beta chains given below trace back to one sample, sequenced in a study of patients and donors after allogeneic stem cell transplantation. A single record per CDR3 protein comes from TCRdb applying MiXCR to the RT-PCR reads. The sample shows over 30,000 distinct CDR3 sequences, more than 35% of them seen only once. Specimen: blood, either unsorted or a sorted T cell fraction (not recorded which). These receptors all come from a human donor who was either an allogeneic HSCT recipient or a stem cell or donor lymphocyte infusion donor (not recorded which). It is not recorded whose cells these are; they may come from a transplant donor.

The genes are TRBV20-1 and TRBJ1-5, with D possibly matching TRBD1 (5 bases). The CDR3 is made up of 15 amino acids. The germline V and J ends were trimmed by 3 bases and 4 bases, with 16 bases remaining between them. The V gene's germline CDR1 is DFQATT and CDR2 SNEGSKA (reference sequence). The CDR3 protein is CSASLPGRLNQPQHF. The CDR3 region has the DNA TGCAGTGCTAGTCTTCCAGGGCGGCTTAATCAGCCCCAGCATTTT.

The gene calls are TRBV9 and TRBJ2-5; possibly TRBD2 for D (6 bases). The germline V gene has CDR1 SGDLS and CDR2 YYNGEE. The CDR3 runs 13 residues. Trimming pared 4 bases from V and 5 bases from J, leaving 12 bases between. The CDR3 sequence is CASSIGLRETQYF. The CDR3 DNA reads as TGTGCCAGCAGCATCGGACTACGCGAGACCCAGTACTTC.

This chain joins TRBV24-1 and TRBJ2-1, with 14 bases aligning to TRBD2. The CDR3 length is 19 residues. After removal of 2 bases from V and 3 bases from J, the junction contained 8 bases not matched to a gene. Germline CDR1 is KGHDR and CDR2 is SFDVKD. The CDR3 coding sequence is TGTGCCACCAGTGATTCACCGGGACTAGCGGGAGTGGGCTACAATGAGCAGTTCTTC. Its protein product is CATSDSPGLAGVGYNEQFF.

This clonotype was detected only once. The J gene is TRBJ1-5, the V gene TRBV20-1; perhaps TRBD1 as D (6 bases). There are 14 residues in the CDR3. In germline, CDR1 is DFQATT, CDR2 SNEGSKA (reference sequence). Trimming took off 0 bases at V and 7 bases at J, with 13 bases between the two ends. The CDR3: CSAREWGGGQPQHF. DNA of the CDR3: TGCAGTGCTAGAGAGTGGGGGGGCGGGCAGCCCCAGCATTTT.

Points on this clonotype: Its ends do not fully match the called genes, so a read error is possible. This chain joins TRBV15 and TRBJ1-2; possible D gene TRBD1, 6 bases. The CDR3 sequence is 14 residues long. Germline V lookup: CDR1 LNHNV, CDR2 YYDKDF (reference sequence). CDR3 in amino acids: CATGRVGGAYGYTF. CDR3 in DNA: TGTGCCACCGGCAGAGTCGGGGGGGCCTATGGCTACACCTTC.

V gene TRBV7-7 combines with J gene TRBJ2-1; 7 bases map to TRBD1. V was pared by 5 bases and J by 0 bases, with 7 bases of the junction left unmatched. CDR3 size: 16 residues. Germline V lookup: CDR1 SSHAT, CDR2 FNYEAQ (reference sequence). The CDR3 nucleotides read TGTGCCAGCAGCCCCTCCCGGGACAGCTCCTACAATGAGCAGTTCTTC. Protein product: CASSPSRDSSYNEQFF.

This CDR3 reads CASSPQGGAAYGYTF. DNA of the CDR3: TGCGCCAGCAGCCCCCAGGGGGGCGCCGCCTATGGCTACACCTTC. This sequence joins TRBV5-1 and TRBJ1-2, with 7 bases identical to TRBD1. Germline CDR1 SGHRS, CDR2 YFSETQ. The CDR3 length is 15 residues. Trimming cost V 4 bases and J 4 bases; bases outside gene matches: 10.

The CDR3 DNA sequence: TGTGCCAGCAGTGAAAACGGAGATACGCAGTATTTT. Translated, it gives CASSENGDTQYF. The V gene is TRBV6-1, the J gene TRBJ2-3; D not certain. From germline, CDR1 is MNHNS and CDR2 SASEGT. V was pared by 2 bases and J by 5 bases, with 5 bases between. The CDR3 has 12 residues.

CDR3 nucleotides: TGTGCCAGCAGCTTAGGGGTGGGGTGGAATGAGCAGTTCTTC. Translation: CASSLGVGWNEQFF. The V and J genes are TRBV7-9 and TRBJ2-1; D unresolved. The CDR3 has 14 amino acids. The ends were cut back, 1 base at V and 7 bases at J, with 11 bases in the middle. Germline V gene sequence: CDR1 SEHNR, CDR2 FQNEAQ (reference sequence). The whole variable domain, remainder taken from reference TRBV7-9 and TRBJ2-1, is DTGVSQNPRHKITKRGQNVTFRCDPISEHNRLYWYRQTLGQGPEFLTYFQNEAQLEKSRLLSDRFSAERPKGSFSTLEIQRTEQGDSAMYLCASSLGVGWNEQFFGPGTRLTVL.

This clonotype was detected a few times. CDR3 sequence reads: CASSSFGGVVEKLFF. CDR3 coding DNA: TGTGCCAGCAGCTCCTTTGGGGGGGTAGTTGAAAAACTGTTTTTT. The chain joins TRBV7-9 to TRBJ1-4; D perhaps matches TRBD1 (5 bases). The CDR3 totals 15 residues. In germline, CDR1 is SEHNR, CDR2 FQNEAQ (reference sequence). The germline V and J ends were trimmed by 4 bases and 7 bases, with 16 bases remaining between them.

The sample holds a few counts of this clonotype. The V and J genes are TRBV7-9 and TRBJ2-7; 10 bases fit TRBD1. With 7 bases clipped from V and 4 bases from J, the junction kept 10 bases outside the gene matches. CDR1 and CDR2 from the germline V gene are SEHNR and FQNEAQ (reference sequence). This CDR3 spans 15 amino acids. DNA for the CDR3: TGTGCCAGCACCTCTCTTGGGGGACAGGGGTACGAGCAGTACTTC. The encoded protein is CASTSLGGQGYEQYF. The complete variable domain, with remaining parts taken from reference TRBV7-9 and TRBJ2-7, reads DTGVSQNPRHKITKRGQNVTFRCDPISEHNRLYWYRQTLGQGPEFLTYFQNEAQLEKSRLLSDRFSAERPKGSFSTLEIQRTEQGDSAMYLCASTSLGGQGYEQYFGPGTRLTVT.